The present T cell receptor beta chain was sequenced within a study of PD-L1 blockade in urothelial cancer. Study at large: Between 0 and 3 prior chemotherapy regimens had been given to patients.

Generated by immunoSEQ multiplex PCR, the TCRdb table keeps only in-frame clones and is missing some. Of 38,000 or so clones listed, around four fifths are singletons. This CDR3 comprises 14 residues. The V gene lost 4 bases and the J gene lost 6 bases, with 13 bases spanning the gap. In germline, CDR1 is SGHRS, CDR2 YFSETQ. The receptor comes from a man aged 55 to 70 with urothelial cancer. Sequenced here: PBMCs, sampled around atezolizumab (anti-PD-L1) treatment. The chain uses TRBV5-1 and TRBJ1-4; a weak D match, TRBD1 (6 bases). This CDR3 is CASSIQGGDEKLFF. The DNA of the CDR3 is TGCGCCAGCAGCATACAGGGTGGGGATGAAAAACTGTTTTTT. The full variable domain, completed using reference TRBV5-1 and TRBJ1-4, is KAGVTQTPRYLIKTRGQQVTLSCSPISGHRSVSWYQQTPGQGLQFLFEYFSETQRNKGNFPGRFSGRQFSNSRSEMNVSTLELGDSALYLCASSIQGGDEKLFFGSGTQLSVL.